These T cell receptor beta chains were read from a single sample in a study of blood T cell repertoires in COVID-19. Only in-frame clones appear in the TCRdb table, and some are missing; sequencing was by immunoSEQ multiplex PCR. The sample has tens of thousands of clones, around 83% seen once. The sample comprised peripheral blood. The receptors here all came from a human donor in a cohort sampled during active COVID-19. The CDR3 runs from the conserved cysteine through the conserved F or W.

13 TRBV6-6 CASSSRGLYEQYF
14 TRBV21-1 CASSAETGGDGYTF
15 TRBV3-1/TRBV3-2 CASSQDGGGYNEQFF
16 TRBV2 CASRPPGGANTGELFF
15 TRBV28 CASSQSSIAKNIQYF
15 TRBV2 CASSEARQTNTEAFF
13 TRBV11-2 CASSLAGGNEQYF
12 TRBV7-9 CASSRGSTEAFF
16 TRBV4-2 CASSQDLGAGKNIQYF
13 TRBV7-8 CASSFPGGREQFF
14 TRBV21-1 CASSKANRLYEQYF
13 TRBV13 CASSLGGGYEQYF
12 TRBV23-1 CALASEGREQYF
16 TRBV6-5 CASSYASGGATDTQYF
14 TRBV6-5 CASSRDRPFYEQYF
14 TRBV5-4 CASSLTGVLYEQFF
15 TRBV6-5 CASSRQGLAKNIQYF
16 TRBV2 CASSESGTSGSYEQFF
13 TRBV10-3 CAISETSANEQFF
13 TRBV7-3 CATRAGGGETQYF
11 TRBV6-5 CASSWGHMEYF
13 TRBV19 CASSWTGSYGYTF
13 TRBV9 CASSVVSTDTQYF
15 TRBV19 CASSAIAGGPETQYF
14 TRBV19 CASSPPPKNTEAFF
14 TRBV13 CASRREPNSDTQYF
14 TRBV27 CASSFTTGNTEAFF
14 TRBV7-4 CASSLARGVYEQYF
17 TRBV5-8 CASSLGAGGTITDTQYF
13 TRBV7-3 CASSHLRVDEQFF
15 TRBV28 CASSKQGLSTDTQYF
15 TRBV19 CASSIDDSENTEAFF
13 TRBV19 CASSRQGIQPQHF
16 TRBV5-1 CASSRTQFGSSYEQYF
13 TRBV10-1 CASRPGVNQPQHF
12 TRBV4-1 CASSTPNGRQFF
16 TRBV4-2 CASSQFFWDSNEKLFF
14 TRBV7-7 CASSLAGGVETQYF
12 TRBV12-3/TRBV12-4 CASSSLGQPQHF
15 TRBV10-1 CASSTGTGVTDTQYF
15 TRBV21-1 CASSSGVGTEFEQYF
14 TRBV5-6 CASSSTASTDTQYF
14 TRBV6-5 CASSYSGGAHGYTF
13 TRBV5-4 CASSLTVNTEAFF
13 TRBV11-1 CASSLAGSNIQYF
14 TRBV19 CASSLAGAWYEQYF
16 TRBV19 CASRTTGDLSGNTIYF
20 TRBV5-1 CASSLGAGAGQSPVVETQYF